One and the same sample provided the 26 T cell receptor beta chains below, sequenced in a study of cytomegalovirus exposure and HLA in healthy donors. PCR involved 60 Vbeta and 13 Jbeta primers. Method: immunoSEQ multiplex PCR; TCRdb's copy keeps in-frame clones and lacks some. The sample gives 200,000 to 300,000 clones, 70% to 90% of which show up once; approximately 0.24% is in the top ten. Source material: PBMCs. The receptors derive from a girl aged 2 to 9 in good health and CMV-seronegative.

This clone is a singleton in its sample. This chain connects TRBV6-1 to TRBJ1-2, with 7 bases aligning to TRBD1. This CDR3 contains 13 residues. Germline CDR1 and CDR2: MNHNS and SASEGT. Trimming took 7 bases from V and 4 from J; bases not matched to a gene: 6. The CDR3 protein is CASMGGQIYGYTF. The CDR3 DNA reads TGTGCCAGCATGGGGGGACAGATCTATGGCTACACCTTC.

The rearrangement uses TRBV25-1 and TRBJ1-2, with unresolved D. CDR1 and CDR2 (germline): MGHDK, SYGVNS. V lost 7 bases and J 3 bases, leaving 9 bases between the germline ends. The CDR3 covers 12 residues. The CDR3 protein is CASKEDYYGYTF. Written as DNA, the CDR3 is TGTGCCAGCAAAGAGGATTACTATGGCTACACCTTC.

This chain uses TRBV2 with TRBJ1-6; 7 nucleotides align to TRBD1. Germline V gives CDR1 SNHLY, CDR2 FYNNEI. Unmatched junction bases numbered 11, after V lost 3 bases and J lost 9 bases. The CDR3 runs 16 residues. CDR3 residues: CASSDVMGQLLSPLHF. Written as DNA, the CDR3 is TGTGCCAGCAGTGATGTGATGGGACAGCTCCTTTCACCCCTCCACTTT.

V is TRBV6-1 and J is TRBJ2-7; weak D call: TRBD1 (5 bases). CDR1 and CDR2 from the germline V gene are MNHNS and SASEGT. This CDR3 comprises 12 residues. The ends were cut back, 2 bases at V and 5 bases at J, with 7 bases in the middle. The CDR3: CASSESRDEQYF. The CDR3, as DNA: TGTGCCAGCAGTGAATCCAGGGACGAGCAGTACTTC.

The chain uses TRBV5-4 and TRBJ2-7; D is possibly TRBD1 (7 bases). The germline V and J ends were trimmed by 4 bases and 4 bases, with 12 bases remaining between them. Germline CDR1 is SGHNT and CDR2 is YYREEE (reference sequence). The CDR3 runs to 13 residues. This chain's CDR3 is CASSGGTAYEQYF. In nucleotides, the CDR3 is TGTGCCAGCAGCGGCGGGACAGCATACGAGCAGTACTTC.

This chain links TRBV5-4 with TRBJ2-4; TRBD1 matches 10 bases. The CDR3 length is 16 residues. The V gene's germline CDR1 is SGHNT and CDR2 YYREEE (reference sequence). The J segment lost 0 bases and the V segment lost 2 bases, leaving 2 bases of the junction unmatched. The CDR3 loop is CASSFDRGLAKNIQYF. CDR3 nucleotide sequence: TGTGCCAGCAGCTTCGACAGGGGGCTAGCCAAAAACATTCAGTACTTC.

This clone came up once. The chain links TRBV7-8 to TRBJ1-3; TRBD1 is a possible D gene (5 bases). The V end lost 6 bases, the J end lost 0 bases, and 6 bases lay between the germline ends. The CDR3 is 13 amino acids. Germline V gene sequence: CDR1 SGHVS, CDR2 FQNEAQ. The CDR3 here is CASRDSSGNTIYF. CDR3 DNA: TGTGCCAGCAGAGACAGCTCTGGAAACACCATATATTTT.

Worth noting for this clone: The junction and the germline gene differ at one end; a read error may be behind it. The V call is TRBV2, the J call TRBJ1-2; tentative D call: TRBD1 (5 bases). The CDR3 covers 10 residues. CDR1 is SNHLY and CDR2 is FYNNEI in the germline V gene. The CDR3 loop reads CASRGTFLFF. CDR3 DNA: TGTGCCAGCCGCGGGACCTTTCTTTTCTTC.

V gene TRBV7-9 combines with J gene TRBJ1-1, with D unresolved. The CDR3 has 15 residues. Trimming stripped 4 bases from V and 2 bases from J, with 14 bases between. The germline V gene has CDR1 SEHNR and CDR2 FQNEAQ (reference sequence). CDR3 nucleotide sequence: TGTGCCAGCAGCTCCCTCTCGGTCTTAAACACTGAAGCTTTCTTT. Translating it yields CASSSLSVLNTEAFF.

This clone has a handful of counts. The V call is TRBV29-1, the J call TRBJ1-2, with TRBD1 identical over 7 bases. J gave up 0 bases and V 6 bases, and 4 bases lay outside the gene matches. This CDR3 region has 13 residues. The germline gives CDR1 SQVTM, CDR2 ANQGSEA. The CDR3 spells CSVGDSPNYGYTF. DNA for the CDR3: TGCAGCGTGGGGGACAGTCCTAACTATGGCTACACCTTC.

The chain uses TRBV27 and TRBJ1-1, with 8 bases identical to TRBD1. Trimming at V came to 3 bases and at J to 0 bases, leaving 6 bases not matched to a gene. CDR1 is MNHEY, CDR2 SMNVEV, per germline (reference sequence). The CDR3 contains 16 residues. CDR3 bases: TGTGCCAGCAGTTTCAGCAGGGGGCCTTTGAACACTGAAGCTTTCTTT. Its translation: CASSFSRGPLNTEAFF.

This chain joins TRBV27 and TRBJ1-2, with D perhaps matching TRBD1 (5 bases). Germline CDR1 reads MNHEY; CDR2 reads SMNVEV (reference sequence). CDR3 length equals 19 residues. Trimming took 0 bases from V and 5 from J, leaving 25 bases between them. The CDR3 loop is CASSLSSGPLTAWGYGYTF. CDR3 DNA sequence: TGTGCCAGCAGTTTATCCTCAGGTCCCTTGACAGCCTGGGGATATGGCTACACCTTC.

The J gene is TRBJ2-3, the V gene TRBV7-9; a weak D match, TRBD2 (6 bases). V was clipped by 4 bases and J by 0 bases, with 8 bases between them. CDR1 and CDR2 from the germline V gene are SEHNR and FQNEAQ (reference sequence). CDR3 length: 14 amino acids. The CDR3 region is CASSSEGSTDTQYF. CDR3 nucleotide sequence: TGTGCCAGCAGCTCGGAGGGAAGCACAGATACGCAGTATTTT.

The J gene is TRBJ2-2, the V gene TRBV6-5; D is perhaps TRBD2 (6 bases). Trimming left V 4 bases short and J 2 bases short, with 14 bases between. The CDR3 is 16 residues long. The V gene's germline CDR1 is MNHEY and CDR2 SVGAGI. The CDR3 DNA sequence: TGTGCCAGCAGTTCACTAGCACAGATTAACACCGGGGAGCTGTTTTTT. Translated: CASSSLAQINTGELFF.

Here the CDR3 reads CASSLWTSGGDTQYF. Written as DNA, the CDR3 is TGTGCCAGCTCACTGTGGACTAGCGGAGGGGATACGCAGTATTTT. V and J are TRBV18 and TRBJ2-3; 10 bases align to TRBD2. The CDR3 consists of 15 residues. With 4 bases clipped from V and 6 bases from J, the junction kept 7 bases outside the gene matches. Per germline, CDR1 KGHSH and CDR2 LQKENI.

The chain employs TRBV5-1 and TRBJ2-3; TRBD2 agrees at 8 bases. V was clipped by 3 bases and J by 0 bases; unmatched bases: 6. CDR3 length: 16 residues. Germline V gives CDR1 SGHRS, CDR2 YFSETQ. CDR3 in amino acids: CASSWERETSTDTQYF. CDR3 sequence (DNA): TGCGCCAGCAGCTGGGAGCGGGAGACTAGCACAGATACGCAGTATTTT.

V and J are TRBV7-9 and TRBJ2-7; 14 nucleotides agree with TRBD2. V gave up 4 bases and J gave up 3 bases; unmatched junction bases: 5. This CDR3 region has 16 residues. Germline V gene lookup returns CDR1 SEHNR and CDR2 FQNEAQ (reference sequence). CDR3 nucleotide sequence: TGTGCCAGCAGCTACGGGACTAGCGGGAGAGTCTACGAGCAGTACTTC. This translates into CASSYGTSGRVYEQYF.

CDR3 amino acids: CAWSQKETQYF. In nucleotides, the CDR3 is TGTGCCTGGAGTCAGAAAGAGACCCAGTACTTC. The chain links TRBV30 to TRBJ2-5; D unresolved. Germline V gene data show CDR1 as GTSNPN and CDR2 as SVGIG (reference sequence). The CDR3 has 11 amino acids. V lost 2 bases, J lost 3 bases, and 4 bases lay in between. The full variable domain, completed using reference TRBV30 and TRBJ2-5, is SQTIHQWPATLVQPVGSPLSLECTVEGTSNPNLYWYRQAAGRGLQLLFYSVGIGQISSEVPQNLSASRPQDRQFILSSKKLLLSDSGFYLCAWSQKETQYFGPGTRLLVL.

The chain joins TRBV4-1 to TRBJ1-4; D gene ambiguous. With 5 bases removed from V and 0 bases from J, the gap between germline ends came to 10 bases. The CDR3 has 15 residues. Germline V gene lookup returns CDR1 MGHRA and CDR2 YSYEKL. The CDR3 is CASSDLQTTNEKLFF. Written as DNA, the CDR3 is TGCGCCAGCAGCGACCTACAGACAACTAATGAAAAACTGTTTTTT.

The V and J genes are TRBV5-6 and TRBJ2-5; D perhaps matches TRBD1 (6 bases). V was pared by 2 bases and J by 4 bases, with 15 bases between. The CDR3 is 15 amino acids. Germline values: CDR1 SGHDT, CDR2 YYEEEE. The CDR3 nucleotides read TGTGCCAGCAGCTTCCCCGGGACAAGGGCAGAGACCCAGTACTTC. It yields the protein CASSFPGTRAETQYF.

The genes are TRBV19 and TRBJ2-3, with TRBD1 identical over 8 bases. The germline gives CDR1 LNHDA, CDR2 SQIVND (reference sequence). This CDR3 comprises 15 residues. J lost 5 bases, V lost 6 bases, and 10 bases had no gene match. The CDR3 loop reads CASRPGGAVIDTQYF. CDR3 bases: TGTGCCAGTAGACCAGGGGGCGCAGTCATAGATACGCAGTATTTT.

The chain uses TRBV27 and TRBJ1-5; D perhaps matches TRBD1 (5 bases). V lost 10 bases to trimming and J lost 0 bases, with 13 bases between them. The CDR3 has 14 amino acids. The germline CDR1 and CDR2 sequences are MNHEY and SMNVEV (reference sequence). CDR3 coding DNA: TGTGCCACCCCCCCGGGACTTAGCAATCAGCCCCAGCATTTT. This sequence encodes CATPPGLSNQPQHF.

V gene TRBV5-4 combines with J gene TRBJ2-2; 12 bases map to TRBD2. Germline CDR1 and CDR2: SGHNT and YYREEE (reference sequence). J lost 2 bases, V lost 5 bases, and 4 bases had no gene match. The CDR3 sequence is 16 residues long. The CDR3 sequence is CASSRTSGVNTGELFF. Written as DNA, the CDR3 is TGTGCCAGCAGTAGGACTAGCGGGGTTAACACCGGGGAGCTGTTTTTT.

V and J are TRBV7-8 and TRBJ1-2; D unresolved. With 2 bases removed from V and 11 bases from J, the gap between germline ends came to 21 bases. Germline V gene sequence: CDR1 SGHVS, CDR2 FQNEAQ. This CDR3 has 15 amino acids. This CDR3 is CASSLKQVPLFGYTF. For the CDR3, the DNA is TGTGCCAGCAGCTTAAAGCAGGTCCCGCTATTTGGATACACCTTC.

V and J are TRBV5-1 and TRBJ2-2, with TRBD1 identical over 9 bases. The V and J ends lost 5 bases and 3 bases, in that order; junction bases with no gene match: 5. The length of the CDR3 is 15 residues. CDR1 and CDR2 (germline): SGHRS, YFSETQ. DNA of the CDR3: TGCGCCAGCAGTCCGGACAGGGGTCACACCGGGGAGCTGTTTTTT. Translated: CASSPDRGHTGELFF.

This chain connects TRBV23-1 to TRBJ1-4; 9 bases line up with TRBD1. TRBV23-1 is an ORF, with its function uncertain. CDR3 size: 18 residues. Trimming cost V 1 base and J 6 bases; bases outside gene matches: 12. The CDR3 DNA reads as TGCGCCAGCAGTCAATGGCTGCCCGGGACAGGGCTCCATGAAAAACTGTTTTTT. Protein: CASSQWLPGTGLHEKLFF.